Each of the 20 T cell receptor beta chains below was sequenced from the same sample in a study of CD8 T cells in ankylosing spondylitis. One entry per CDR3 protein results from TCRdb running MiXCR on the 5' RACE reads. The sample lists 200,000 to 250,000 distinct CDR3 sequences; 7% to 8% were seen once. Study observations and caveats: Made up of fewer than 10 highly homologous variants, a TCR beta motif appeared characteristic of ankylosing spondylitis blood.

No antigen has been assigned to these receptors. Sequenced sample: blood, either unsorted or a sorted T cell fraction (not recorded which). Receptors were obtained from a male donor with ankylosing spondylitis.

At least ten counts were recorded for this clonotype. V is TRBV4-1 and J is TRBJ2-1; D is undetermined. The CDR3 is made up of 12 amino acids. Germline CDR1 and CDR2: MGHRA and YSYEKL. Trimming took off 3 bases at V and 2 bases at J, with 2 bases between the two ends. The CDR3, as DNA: TGCGCCAGCAGCCAGACCTACAATGAGCAGTTCTTC. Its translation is CASSQTYNEQFF.

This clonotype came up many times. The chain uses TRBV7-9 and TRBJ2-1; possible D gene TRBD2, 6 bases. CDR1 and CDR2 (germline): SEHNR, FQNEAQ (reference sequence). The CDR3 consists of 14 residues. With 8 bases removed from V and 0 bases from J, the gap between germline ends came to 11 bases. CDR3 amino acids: CASVFGGSYNEQFF. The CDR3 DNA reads TGTGCCAGCGTATTCGGGGGCTCCTACAATGAGCAGTTCTTC. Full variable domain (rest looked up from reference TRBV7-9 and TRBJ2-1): DTGVSQNPRHKITKRGQNVTFRCDPISEHNRLYWYRQTLGQGPEFLTYFQNEAQLEKSRLLSDRFSAERPKGSFSTLEIQRTEQGDSAMYLCASVFGGSYNEQFFGPGTRLTVL.

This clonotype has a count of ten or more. For the CDR3, the DNA is TGTGCCAGCAGTTTTGGGGTTGTGCAGTACTTC. Its translation: CASSFGVVQYF. The chain employs TRBV28 and TRBJ2-7; D remains ambiguous. V was cut by 3 bases and J by 9 bases, with 9 bases left in between. Germline V gives CDR1 MDHEN, CDR2 SYDVKM. CDR3 length: 11 amino acids.

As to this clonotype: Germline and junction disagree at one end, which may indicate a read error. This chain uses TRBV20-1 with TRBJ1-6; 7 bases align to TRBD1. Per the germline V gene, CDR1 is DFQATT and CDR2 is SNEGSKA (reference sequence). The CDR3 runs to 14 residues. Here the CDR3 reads CSARDRTAGSPLHF. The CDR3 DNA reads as TGCAGTGCTAGGGACAGGACCGCAGGCTCACCACTCCACTTT.

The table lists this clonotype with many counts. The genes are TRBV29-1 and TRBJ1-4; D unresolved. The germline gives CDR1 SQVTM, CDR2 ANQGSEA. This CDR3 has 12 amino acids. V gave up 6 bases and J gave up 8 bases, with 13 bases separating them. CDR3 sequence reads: CSVRGLGEKLFF. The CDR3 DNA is TGCAGCGTCCGGGGTCTGGGGGAAAAACTGTTTTTT. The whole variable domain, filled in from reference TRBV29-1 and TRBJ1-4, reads SAVISQKPSRDICQRGTSLTIQCQVDSQVTMMFWYRQQPGQSLTLIATANQGSEATYESGFVIDKFPISRPNLTFSTLTVSNMSPEDSSIYLCSVRGLGEKLFFGSGTQLSVL.

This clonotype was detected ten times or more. CDR3 in amino acids: CASSQEGNTGELFF. CDR3 DNA: TGTGCCAGCAGCCAAGAGGGAAACACCGGGGAGCTGTTTTTT. This chain links TRBV4-2 with TRBJ2-2; no reliable D call. V lost 0 bases to trimming and J lost 2 bases, with 4 bases between them. Germline lookup yields CDR1 LGHNA and CDR2 YNFKEQ. The CDR3 has 14 amino acids.

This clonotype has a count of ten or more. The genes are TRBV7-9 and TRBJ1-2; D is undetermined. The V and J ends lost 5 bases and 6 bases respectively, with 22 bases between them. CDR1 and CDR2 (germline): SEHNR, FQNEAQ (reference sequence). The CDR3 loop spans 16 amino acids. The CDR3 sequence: CASSPPFGQETNGYTF. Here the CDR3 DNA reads TGTGCCAGCAGCCCACCGTTTGGGCAGGAAACAAATGGCTACACCTTC.

CDR3 DNA: TGCGCCAGCAGCCGGGACACCCGAAACACCATATATTTT. It specifies CASSRDTRNTIYF. This chain uses TRBV4-1 with TRBJ1-3; the D gene is possibly TRBD1 (6 bases). CDR1 MGHRA and CDR2 YSYEKL come from the germline V gene. This CDR3 contains 13 residues. Trimming removed 4 bases at V and 5 bases at J, with 9 bases between.

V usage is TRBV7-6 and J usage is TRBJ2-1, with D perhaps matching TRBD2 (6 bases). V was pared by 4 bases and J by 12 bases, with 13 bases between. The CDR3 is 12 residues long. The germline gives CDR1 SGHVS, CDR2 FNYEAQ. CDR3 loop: CASSWSGLGQFF. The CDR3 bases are TGTGCCAGCAGCTGGAGCGGGCTTGGGCAGTTCTTC.

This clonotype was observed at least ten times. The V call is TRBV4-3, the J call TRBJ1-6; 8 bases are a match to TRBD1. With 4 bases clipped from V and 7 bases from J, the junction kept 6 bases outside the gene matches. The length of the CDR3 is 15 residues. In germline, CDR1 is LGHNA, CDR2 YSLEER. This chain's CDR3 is CASSPGGSYNSPLHF. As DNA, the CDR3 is TGCGCCAGCAGCCCAGGGGGCTCTTACAATTCACCCCTCCACTTT.

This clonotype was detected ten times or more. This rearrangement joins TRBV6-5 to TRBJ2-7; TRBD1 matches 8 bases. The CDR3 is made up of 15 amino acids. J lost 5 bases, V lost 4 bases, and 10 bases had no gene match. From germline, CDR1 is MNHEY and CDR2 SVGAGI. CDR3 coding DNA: TGTGCCAGCAGTTTTAGTCGGACAGGGATAGACGAGCAGTACTTC. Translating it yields CASSFSRTGIDEQYF.

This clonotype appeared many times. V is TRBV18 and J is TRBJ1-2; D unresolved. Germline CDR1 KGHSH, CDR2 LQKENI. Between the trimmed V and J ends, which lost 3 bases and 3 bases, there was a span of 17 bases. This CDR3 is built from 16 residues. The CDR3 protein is CASSPEVAGLDYGYTF. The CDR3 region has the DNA TGTGCCAGCTCACCCGAGGTCGCCGGTCTCGACTATGGCTACACCTTC.

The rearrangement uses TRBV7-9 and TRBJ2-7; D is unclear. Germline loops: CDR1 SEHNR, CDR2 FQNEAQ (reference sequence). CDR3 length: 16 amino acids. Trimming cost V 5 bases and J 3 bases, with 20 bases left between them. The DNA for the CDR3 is TGTGCCAGCAGCCATCCCAAGGAACAGACTTTCTACGAGCAGTACTTC. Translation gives CASSHPKEQTFYEQYF.

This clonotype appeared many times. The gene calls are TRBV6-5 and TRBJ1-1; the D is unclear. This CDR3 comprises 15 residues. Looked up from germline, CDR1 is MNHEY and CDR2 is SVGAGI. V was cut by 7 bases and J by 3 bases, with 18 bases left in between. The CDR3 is CASTVRWAGDTEAFF. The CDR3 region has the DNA TGTGCCAGCACCGTAAGGTGGGCGGGAGACACTGAAGCTTTCTTT.

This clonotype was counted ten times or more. CDR3 coding DNA: TGTGCCATCAGGGCGGGGACCTACAATGAGCAGTTCTTC. Amino acids: CAIRAGTYNEQFF. The chain couples TRBV10-3 to TRBJ2-1, with D perhaps TRBD2 (6 bases). The CDR3 is 13 residues long. The V end was cut by 6 bases, the J end by 2 bases, with 8 bases between. Germline CDR1 is ENHRY and CDR2 is SYGVKD.

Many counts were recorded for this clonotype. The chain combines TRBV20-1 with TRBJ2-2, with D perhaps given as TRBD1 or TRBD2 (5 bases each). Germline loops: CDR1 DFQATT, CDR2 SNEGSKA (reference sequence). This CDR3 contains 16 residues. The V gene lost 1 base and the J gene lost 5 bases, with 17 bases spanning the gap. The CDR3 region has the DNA TGCAGTGCTAGAGGCTCCGGGACCGACAATACCGGGGAGCTGTTTTTT. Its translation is CSARGSGTDNTGELFF.

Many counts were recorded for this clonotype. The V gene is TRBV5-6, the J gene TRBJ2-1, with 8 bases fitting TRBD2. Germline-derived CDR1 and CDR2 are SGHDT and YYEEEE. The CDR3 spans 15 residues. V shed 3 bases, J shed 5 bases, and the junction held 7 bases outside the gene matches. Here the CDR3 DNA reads TGTGCCAGCAGCTCCCGCACTAGCGGCCACAATGAGCAGTTCTTC. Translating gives CASSSRTSGHNEQFF.

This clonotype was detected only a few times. CDR3 region: CASSYSSRGYGYTF. Written as DNA, the CDR3 is TGTGCCAGCAGTTACTCGAGCCGGGGCTATGGCTACACCTTC. The chain uses TRBV6-5 and TRBJ1-2; D uncertain. This CDR3 is 14 amino acids long. CDR1 is MNHEY, CDR2 SVGAGI, per germline. Trimming took 0 bases from V and 4 from J, leaving 9 bases between them.

The DNA for the CDR3 is TGTGCCACCAGTGATAGGTCAGGGGTCGATGAGCAGTTCTTC. Translating it yields CATSDRSGVDEQFF. V gene TRBV24-1 combines with J gene TRBJ2-1; perhaps TRBD1 as D (6 bases). This CDR3 spans 14 amino acids. Germline CDR1 KGHDR, CDR2 SFDVKD. Trimming pared 3 bases from V and 8 bases from J, leaving 13 bases between.

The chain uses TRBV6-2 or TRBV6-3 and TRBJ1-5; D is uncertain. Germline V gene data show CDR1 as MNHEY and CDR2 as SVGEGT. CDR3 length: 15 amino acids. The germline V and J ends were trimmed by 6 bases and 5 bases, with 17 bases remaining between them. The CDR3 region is CASSSALRLDQPQHF. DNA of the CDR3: TGTGCCAGCAGCTCCGCCCTAAGGCTGGATCAGCCCCAGCATTTT.